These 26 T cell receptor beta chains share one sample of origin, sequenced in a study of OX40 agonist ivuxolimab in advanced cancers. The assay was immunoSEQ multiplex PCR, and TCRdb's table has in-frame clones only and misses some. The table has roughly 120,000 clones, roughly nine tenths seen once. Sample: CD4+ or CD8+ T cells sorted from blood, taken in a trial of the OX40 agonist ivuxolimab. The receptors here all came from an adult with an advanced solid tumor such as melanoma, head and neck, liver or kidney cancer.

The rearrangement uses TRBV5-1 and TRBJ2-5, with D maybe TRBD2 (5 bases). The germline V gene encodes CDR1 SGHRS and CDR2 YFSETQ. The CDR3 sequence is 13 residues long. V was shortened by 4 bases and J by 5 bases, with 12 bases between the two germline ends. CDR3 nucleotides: TGCGCCAGCAGCCCCGGGGTGACGGAGACCCAGTACTTC. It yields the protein CASSPGVTETQYF.

The CDR3: CASSGTGGSADTQYF. CDR3 nucleotide sequence: TGCGCCAGCAGTGGGACAGGGGGCTCGGCAGATACGCAGTATTTT. The chain links TRBV10-1 to TRBJ2-3; TRBD1 aligns across 11 bases. This CDR3 has 15 amino acids. The trim removed 4 bases at V and 4 bases at J, leaving 4 bases unmatched. Looked up from germline, CDR1 is WNHNN and CDR2 is SYGVQD (reference sequence).

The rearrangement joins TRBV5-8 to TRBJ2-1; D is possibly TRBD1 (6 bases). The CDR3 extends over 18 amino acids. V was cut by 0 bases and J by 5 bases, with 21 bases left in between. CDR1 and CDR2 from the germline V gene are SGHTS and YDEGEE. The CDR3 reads CASSLALGHPNNDNEQFF. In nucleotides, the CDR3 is TGTGCCAGCAGCTTGGCCTTGGGACACCCAAACAACGACAATGAGCAGTTCTTC.

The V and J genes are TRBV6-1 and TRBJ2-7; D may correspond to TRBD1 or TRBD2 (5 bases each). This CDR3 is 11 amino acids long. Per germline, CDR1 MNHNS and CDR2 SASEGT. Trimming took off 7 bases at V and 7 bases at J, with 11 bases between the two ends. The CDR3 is CASNYWGEQYF. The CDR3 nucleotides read TGTGCCAGCAATTACTGGGGGGAGCAGTACTTC.

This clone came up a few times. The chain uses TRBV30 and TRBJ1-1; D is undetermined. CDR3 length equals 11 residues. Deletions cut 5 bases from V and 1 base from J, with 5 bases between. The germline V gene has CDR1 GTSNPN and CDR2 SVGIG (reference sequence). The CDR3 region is CAWGRNTEAFF. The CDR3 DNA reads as TGTGCCTGGGGTAGGAACACTGAAGCTTTCTTT.

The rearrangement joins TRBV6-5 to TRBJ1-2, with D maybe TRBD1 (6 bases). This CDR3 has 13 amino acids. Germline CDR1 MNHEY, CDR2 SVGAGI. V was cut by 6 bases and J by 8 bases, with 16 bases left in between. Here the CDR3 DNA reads TGTGCCAGCAGACCGGGGGGCGGGGAAGGCTACACCTTC. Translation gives CASRPGGGEGYTF.

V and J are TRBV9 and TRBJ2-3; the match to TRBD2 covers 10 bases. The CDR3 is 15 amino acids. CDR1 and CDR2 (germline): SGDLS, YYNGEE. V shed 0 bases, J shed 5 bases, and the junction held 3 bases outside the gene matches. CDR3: CASSVGPSGGDTQYF. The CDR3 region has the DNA TGTGCCAGCAGCGTAGGGCCTAGCGGGGGAGATACGCAGTATTTT.

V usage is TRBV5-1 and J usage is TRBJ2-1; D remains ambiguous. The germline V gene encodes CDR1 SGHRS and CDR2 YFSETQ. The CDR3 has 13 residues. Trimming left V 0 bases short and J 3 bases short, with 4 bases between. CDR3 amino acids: CASSLEVYNEQFF. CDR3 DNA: TGCGCCAGCAGCTTGGAGGTCTACAATGAGCAGTTCTTC. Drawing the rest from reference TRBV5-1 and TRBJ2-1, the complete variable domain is KAGVTQTPRYLIKTRGQQVTLSCSPISGHRSVSWYQQTPGQGLQFLFEYFSETQRNKGNFPGRFSGRQFSNSRSEMNVSTLELGDSALYLCASSLEVYNEQFFGPGTRLTVL.

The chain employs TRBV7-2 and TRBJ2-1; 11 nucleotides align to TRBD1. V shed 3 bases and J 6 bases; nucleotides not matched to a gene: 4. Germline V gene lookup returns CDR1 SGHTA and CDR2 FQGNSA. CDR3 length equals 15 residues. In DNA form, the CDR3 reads TGTGCCAGCAGCTTCTCCGGGACAGGGGGCAATGAGCAGTTCTTC. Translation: CASSFSGTGGNEQFF.

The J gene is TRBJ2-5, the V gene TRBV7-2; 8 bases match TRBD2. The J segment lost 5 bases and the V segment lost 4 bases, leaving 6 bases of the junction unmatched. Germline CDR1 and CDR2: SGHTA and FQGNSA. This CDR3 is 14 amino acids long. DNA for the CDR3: TGTGCCAGCAGCTCCCGGGGGGGGAGGGAGACCCAGTACTTC. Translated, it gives CASSSRGGRETQYF.

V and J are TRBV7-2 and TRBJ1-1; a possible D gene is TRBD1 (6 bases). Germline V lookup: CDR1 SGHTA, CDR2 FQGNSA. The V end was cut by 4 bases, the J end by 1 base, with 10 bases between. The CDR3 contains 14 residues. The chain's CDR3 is CASSWGGSNTEAFF. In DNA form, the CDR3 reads TGTGCCAGCAGCTGGGGGGGCTCGAACACTGAAGCTTTCTTT.

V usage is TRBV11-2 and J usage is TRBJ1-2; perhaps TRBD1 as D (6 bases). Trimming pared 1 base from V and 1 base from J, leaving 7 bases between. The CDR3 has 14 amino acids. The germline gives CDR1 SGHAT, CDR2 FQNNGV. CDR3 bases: TGTGCCAGCAGCTTAGGGACAGTTAACTATGGCTACACCTTC. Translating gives CASSLGTVNYGYTF.

CDR3 coding DNA: TGCGCCAGCAGCTCCCCGGGACTAGCGGGGGGTAGGAAGACCCAGTACTTC. It translates to CASSSPGLAGGRKTQYF. The genes are TRBV5-1 and TRBJ2-5; 15 bases fit TRBD2. The V gene end was trimmed by 3 bases and the J gene end by 6 bases; junction bases not matched to a gene: 9. The CDR3 spans 17 residues. CDR1 is SGHRS and CDR2 is YFSETQ in the germline V gene. Drawing the rest from reference TRBV5-1 and TRBJ2-5, the complete variable domain is KAGVTQTPRYLIKTRGQQVTLSCSPISGHRSVSWYQQTPGQGLQFLFEYFSETQRNKGNFPGRFSGRQFSNSRSEMNVSTLELGDSALYLCASSSPGLAGGRKTQYFGPGTRLLVL.

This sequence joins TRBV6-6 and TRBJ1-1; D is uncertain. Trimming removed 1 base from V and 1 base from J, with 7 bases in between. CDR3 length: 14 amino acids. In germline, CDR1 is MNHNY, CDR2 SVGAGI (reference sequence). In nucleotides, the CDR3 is TGTGCCAGCAGTTACTTTGAGGGGAACACTGAAGCTTTCTTT. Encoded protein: CASSYFEGNTEAFF.

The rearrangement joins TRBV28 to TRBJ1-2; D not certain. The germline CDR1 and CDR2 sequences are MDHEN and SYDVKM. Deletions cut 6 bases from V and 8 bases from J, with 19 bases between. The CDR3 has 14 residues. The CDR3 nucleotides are TGTGCCAGCAGAACCATTGACGTGAATAGGGGCTACACCTTC. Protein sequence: CASRTIDVNRGYTF.

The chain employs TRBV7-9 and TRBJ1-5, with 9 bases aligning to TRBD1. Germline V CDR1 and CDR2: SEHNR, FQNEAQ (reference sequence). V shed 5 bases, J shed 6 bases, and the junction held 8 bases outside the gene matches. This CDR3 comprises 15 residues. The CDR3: CASSTGTGTFQPQHF. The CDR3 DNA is TGTGCCAGCAGCACCGGGACAGGGACCTTTCAGCCCCAGCATTTT.

The CDR3 reads CASRILGNTEAFF. Written as DNA, the CDR3 is TGTGCCAGCAGGATCCTAGGAAACACTGAAGCTTTCTTT. The V gene is TRBV6-5, the J gene TRBJ1-1; no clear D gene. CDR3 length: 13 residues. The ends were cut back, 6 bases at V and 2 bases at J, with 10 bases in the middle. The V gene's germline CDR1 is MNHEY and CDR2 SVGAGI.

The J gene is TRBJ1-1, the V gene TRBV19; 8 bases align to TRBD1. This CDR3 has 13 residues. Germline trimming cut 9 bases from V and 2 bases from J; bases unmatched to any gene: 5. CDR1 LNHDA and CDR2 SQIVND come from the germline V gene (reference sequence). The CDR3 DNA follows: TGTGCCAGCGGGGACAGGATCAACACTGAAGCTTTCTTT. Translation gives CASGDRINTEAFF.

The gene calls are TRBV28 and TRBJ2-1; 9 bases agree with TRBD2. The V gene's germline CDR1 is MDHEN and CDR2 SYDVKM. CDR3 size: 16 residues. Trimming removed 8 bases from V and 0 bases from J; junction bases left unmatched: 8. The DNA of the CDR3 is TGTGCCAGCGGCCTCGGACTAGCGAGCTCCTACAATGAGCAGTTCTTC. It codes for CASGLGLASSYNEQFF.

In DNA, the CDR3 is TGTGCCACCAGCAGAGATCCGACAGGGGGGTCAGATACGCAGTATTTT. The encoded protein is CATSRDPTGGSDTQYF. J is TRBJ2-3 and V is TRBV15; 9 bases agree with TRBD1. This CDR3 region has 16 residues. Germline CDR1 and CDR2: LNHNV and YYDKDF (reference sequence). The V and J ends lost 0 bases and 4 bases, in that order; junction bases with no gene match: 5.

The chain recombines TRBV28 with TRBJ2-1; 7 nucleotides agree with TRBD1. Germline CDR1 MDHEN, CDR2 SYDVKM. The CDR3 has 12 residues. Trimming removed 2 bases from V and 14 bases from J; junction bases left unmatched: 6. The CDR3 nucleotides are TGTGCCAGCAGTTTACTGGGTACAGGGGAGTTCTTC. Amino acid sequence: CASSLLGTGEFF.

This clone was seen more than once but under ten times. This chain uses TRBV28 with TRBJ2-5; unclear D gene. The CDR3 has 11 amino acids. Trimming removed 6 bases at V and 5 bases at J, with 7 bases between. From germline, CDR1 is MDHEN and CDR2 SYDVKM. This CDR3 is CASRTSETQYF. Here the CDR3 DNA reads TGTGCCAGCAGGACGAGTGAGACCCAGTACTTC.

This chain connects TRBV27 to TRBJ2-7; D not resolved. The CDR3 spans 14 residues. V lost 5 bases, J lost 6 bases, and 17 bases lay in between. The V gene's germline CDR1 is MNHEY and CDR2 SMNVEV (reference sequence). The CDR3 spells CASSPSRLAGEQYF. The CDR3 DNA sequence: TGTGCCAGCAGTCCTTCCCGGCTCGCCGGCGAGCAGTACTTC.

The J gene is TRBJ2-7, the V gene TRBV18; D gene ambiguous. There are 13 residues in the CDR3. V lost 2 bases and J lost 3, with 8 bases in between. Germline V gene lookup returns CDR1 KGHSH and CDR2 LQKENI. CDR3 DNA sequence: TGTGCCAGCTCACCAGGGTCGGGCTACGAGCAGTACTTC. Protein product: CASSPGSGYEQYF. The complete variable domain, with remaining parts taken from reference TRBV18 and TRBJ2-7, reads NAGVMQNPRHLVRRRGQEARLRCSPMKGHSHVYWYRQLPEEGLKFMVYLQKENIIDESGMPKERFSAEFPKEGPSILRIQQVVRGDSAAYFCASSPGSGYEQYFGPGTRLTVT.

The chain's CDR3 is CASSSTGNYGYTF. The CDR3 DNA reads TGTGCCAGCAGCTCAACAGGAAACTATGGCTACACCTTC. This chain links TRBV5-4 with TRBJ1-2, with D perhaps matching TRBD1 (5 bases). Looked up from germline, CDR1 is SGHNT and CDR2 is YYREEE (reference sequence). Trimming left V 3 bases short and J 2 bases short, with 8 bases between. The length of the CDR3 is 13 residues.

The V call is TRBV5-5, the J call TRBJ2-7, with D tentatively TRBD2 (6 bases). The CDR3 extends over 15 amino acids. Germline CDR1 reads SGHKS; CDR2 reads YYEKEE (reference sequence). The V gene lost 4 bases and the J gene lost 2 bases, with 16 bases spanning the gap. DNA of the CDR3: TGTGCCAGCAGCGCGGGACTCGGGTCTACCTACGAGCAGTACTTC. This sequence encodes CASSAGLGSTYEQYF. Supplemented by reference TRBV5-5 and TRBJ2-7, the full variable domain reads DAGVTQSPTHLIKTRGQQVTLRCSPISGHKSVSWYQQVLGQGPQFIFQYYEKEERGRGNFPDRFSARQFPNYSSELNVNALLLGDSALYLCASSAGLGSTYEQYFGPGTRLTVT.